Following are 8 T cell receptor beta chains from one sample sequenced in a study of cytomegalovirus exposure and HLA in healthy donors. This PCR relied on a set of 60 Vbeta primers and 13 Jbeta primers. Clones were sequenced by immunoSEQ multiplex PCR, and TCRdb holds only the in-frame ones, with some missing. The sample table includes under 70,000 clones. Specimen: PBMCs. These receptors were taken from a man aged 50 to 60 in good health and CMV-seropositive.

V is TRBV7-9 and J is TRBJ2-1; possibly TRBD2 for D (6 bases). The CDR3 covers 16 residues. Looked up from germline, CDR1 is SEHNR and CDR2 is FQNEAQ (reference sequence). With 2 bases removed from V and 3 bases from J, the gap between germline ends came to 14 bases. The CDR3 sequence: CASSLRPRTIYNEQFF. Written as DNA, the CDR3 is TGTGCCAGCAGCTTACGTCCGCGGACTATCTACAATGAGCAGTTCTTC.

V gene TRBV4-3 combines with J gene TRBJ1-6, with D tentatively TRBD1 (6 bases). Per germline, CDR1 LGHNA and CDR2 YSLEER. V lost 3 bases, J lost 0 bases, and 18 bases lay in between. This CDR3 spans 19 amino acids. The CDR3 nucleotides are TGCGCCAGCAGCCAGTCGGCGAACAGGGCACACTCCTATAATTCACCCCTCCACTTT. Protein sequence: CASSQSANRAHSYNSPLHF.

This chain uses TRBV5-4 with TRBJ2-1; possible D gene TRBD1, 5 bases. This CDR3 spans 13 amino acids. V was shortened by 0 bases and J by 13 bases, with 14 bases between the two germline ends. Germline lookup yields CDR1 SGHNT and CDR2 YYREEE (reference sequence). The CDR3 here is CASSLGGSNLQFF. CDR3 sequence (DNA): TGTGCCAGCAGCTTGGGGGGCAGTAACCTACAGTTCTTC.

The rearrangement links TRBV4-2 to TRBJ2-4, with a possible D match to TRBD1 (6 bases). With 1 base removed from V and 9 bases from J, the gap between germline ends came to 13 bases. The CDR3 length is 14 residues. The germline CDR1 and CDR2 sequences are LGHNA and YNFKEQ. This CDR3 reads CASSQGQDLGIQYF. As DNA, the CDR3 is TGTGCCAGCAGCCAAGGACAGGACTTGGGCATTCAGTACTTC.

The rearrangement joins TRBV11-1 to TRBJ1-1; the match to TRBD1 covers 8 bases. Germline V gene lookup returns CDR1 SGHAT and CDR2 FQDESV (reference sequence). This CDR3 is built from 14 residues. Trimming at V came to 7 bases and at J to 3 bases, leaving 7 bases not matched to a gene. The CDR3 here is CASKPDRAYTEAFF. The CDR3 nucleotides read TGTGCCAGCAAACCGGACAGGGCGTACACTGAAGCTTTCTTT. Looking up the rest from reference TRBV11-1 and TRBJ1-1 gives the full variable domain: EAEVAQSPRYKITEKSQAVAFWCDPISGHATLYWYRQILGQGPELLVQFQDESVVDDSQLPKDRFSAERLKGVDSTLKIQPAELGDSAMYLCASKPDRAYTEAFFGQGTRLTVV.

The chain has TRBV10-3 and TRBJ2-7, with D possibly TRBD2 on 5 matching bases. V was clipped by 0 bases and J by 4 bases, with 10 bases between them. CDR1 ENHRY and CDR2 SYGVKD come from the germline V gene. The length of the CDR3 is 14 residues. The CDR3 loop reads CAISESPRAYEQYF. The CDR3 bases are TGTGCCATCAGTGAGTCGCCGCGGGCGTACGAGCAGTACTTC.

This chain uses TRBV4-3 with TRBJ1-2; a possible D gene is TRBD1 (5 bases). Trimming pared 4 bases from V and 10 bases from J, leaving 16 bases between. The CDR3 is 13 amino acids. The germline gives CDR1 LGHNA, CDR2 YSLEER. For the CDR3, the DNA is TGCGCCAGCAGCCCTCGGGGGAGGAAGGACTACACCTTC. It is translated as CASSPRGRKDYTF.

The chain couples TRBV11-3 to TRBJ2-7; D perhaps matches TRBD2 (6 bases). There are 20 residues in the CDR3. Germline loops: CDR1 SGHNT, CDR2 YENEEA. V gave up 5 bases and J gave up 2 bases, with 31 bases separating them. CDR3 nucleotide sequence: TGTGCCAGCAGCCTACTACCTTTGGGGACTCGTGAGAGGGCTGCCTACGAGCAGTACTTC. The encoded protein is CASSLLPLGTRERAAYEQYF.